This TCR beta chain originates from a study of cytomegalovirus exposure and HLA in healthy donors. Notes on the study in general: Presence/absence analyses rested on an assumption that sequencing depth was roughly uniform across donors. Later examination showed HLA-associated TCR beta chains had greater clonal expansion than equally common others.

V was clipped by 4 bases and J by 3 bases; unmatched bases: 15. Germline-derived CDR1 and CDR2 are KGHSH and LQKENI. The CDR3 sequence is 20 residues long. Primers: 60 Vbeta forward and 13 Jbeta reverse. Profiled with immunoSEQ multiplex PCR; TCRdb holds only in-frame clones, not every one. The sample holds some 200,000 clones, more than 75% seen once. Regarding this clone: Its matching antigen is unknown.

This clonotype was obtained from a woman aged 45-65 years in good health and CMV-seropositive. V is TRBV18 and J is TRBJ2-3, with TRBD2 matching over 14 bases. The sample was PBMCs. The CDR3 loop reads CASSRSGLAGGQRQTDTQYF. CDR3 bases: TGTGCCAGCTCACGATCCGGACTAGCGGGGGGCCAACGACAAACAGATACGCAGTATTTT.